Each of the 22 T cell receptor beta chains below was sequenced from the same sample in a study of blood T cell repertoires in COVID-19. Clones were sequenced by immunoSEQ multiplex PCR, and TCRdb holds only the in-frame ones, with some missing. Of 150,000 to 200,000 clones in the sample, 70% to 90% were seen once. The specimen sequenced was PBMCs or T cells enriched from blood (not recorded which). The source of these receptors is a woman between 45 and 65 years old who had recovered from COVID-19.

The chain has TRBV5-1 and TRBJ2-2; D gene uncertain. The CDR3 consists of 14 residues. V lost 4 bases and J lost 1, with 8 bases in between. Germline CDR1 and CDR2: SGHRS and YFSETQ. The CDR3 bases are TGCGCCAGCAGCCCGACGGGGAACACCGGGGAGCTGTTTTTT. This translates into CASSPTGNTGELFF.

The chain has TRBV24-1 and TRBJ2-2; D is uncertain. Trimming pared 2 bases from V and 4 bases from J, leaving 7 bases between. Germline V gives CDR1 KGHDR, CDR2 SFDVKD. The length of the CDR3 is 14 residues. CDR3 coding DNA: TGTGCCACCAGTGATTCCCCGGTCACCGGGGAGCTGTTTTTT. It translates to CATSDSPVTGELFF.

The chain joins TRBV11-3 to TRBJ2-2, with 10 bases aligning to TRBD1. Trimming at V came to 5 bases and at J to 6 bases, leaving 6 bases not matched to a gene. Germline V gives CDR1 SGHNT, CDR2 YENEEA. The CDR3 spans 15 residues. The CDR3 is CASSQGDRGSGELFF. The CDR3 coding sequence is TGTGCCAGCAGCCAGGGGGACAGGGGATCCGGGGAGCTGTTTTTT. Full variable domain (rest looked up from reference TRBV11-3 and TRBJ2-2): EAGVVQSPRYKIIEKKQPVAFWCNPISGHNTLYWYLQNLGQGPELLIRYENEEAVDDSQLPKDRFSAERLKGVDSTLKIQPAELGDSAVYLCASSQGDRGSGELFFGEGSRLTVL.

V usage is TRBV6-9 and J usage is TRBJ2-2; 7 nucleotides line up with TRBD2. The CDR3 is made up of 15 amino acids. The V segment lost 2 bases and the J segment 3 bases; nucleotides outside the gene matches: 3. CDR1 and CDR2 from the germline V gene are MNHGY and SVAAGI. Here the CDR3 reads CASSYGLADTGELFF. For the CDR3, the DNA is TGTGCCAGCAGTTATGGCCTAGCGGACACCGGGGAGCTGTTTTTT.

The V gene is TRBV7-2, the J gene TRBJ1-5; D is undetermined. The CDR3 has 14 residues. The germline V gene has CDR1 SGHTA and CDR2 FQGNSA. With 6 bases removed from V and 0 bases from J, the gap between germline ends came to 9 bases. CDR3 in amino acids: CASRPTHSNQPQHF. For the CDR3, the DNA is TGTGCCAGCAGGCCAACACATAGCAATCAGCCCCAGCATTTT. The full variable domain, completed using reference TRBV7-2 and TRBJ1-5, is GAGVSQSPSNKVTEKGKDVELRCDPISGHTALYWYRQSLGQGLEFLIYFQGNSAPDKSGLPSDRFSAERTGGSVSTLTIQRTQQEDSAVYLCASRPTHSNQPQHFGDGTRLSIL.

This rearrangement joins TRBV5-6 to TRBJ2-1; 9 bases line up with TRBD2. CDR1 is SGHDT and CDR2 is YYEEEE in the germline V gene. The length of the CDR3 is 15 residues. V shed 1 base and J 6 bases; nucleotides not matched to a gene: 5. CDR3 loop: CASSLYGGGVNEQFF. The CDR3 nucleotides read TGTGCCAGCAGCTTGTACGGCGGGGGGGTCAATGAGCAGTTCTTC.

V usage is TRBV6-6 and J usage is TRBJ1-5, with 9 nucleotides matching TRBD1. Germline loops: CDR1 MNHNY, CDR2 SVGAGI (reference sequence). V lost 6 bases to trimming and J lost 6 bases; unmatched junction nucleotides: 6. The CDR3 has 14 residues. The DNA for the CDR3 is TGTGCCAGCAGGCAGGGACAGGGAGTTCAGCCCCAGCATTTT. Translating gives CASRQGQGVQPQHF.

The rearrangement joins TRBV7-9 to TRBJ1-1; 9 bases are a match to TRBD1. The CDR3 is 16 residues long. Germline CDR1 reads SEHNR; CDR2 reads FQNEAQ (reference sequence). Germline trimming cut 3 bases from V and 4 bases from J; bases unmatched to any gene: 9. The DNA for the CDR3 is TGTGCCAGCAGCTTGGGAGGACAGGGGCTGGGCACTGAAGCTTTCTTT. As protein: CASSLGGQGLGTEAFF.

CDR3 sequence reads: CASSYSGAGTTDTQYF. The DNA of the CDR3 is TGTGCCAGCAGTTACTCGGGGGCGGGTACCACAGATACGCAGTATTTT. V gene TRBV6-6 combines with J gene TRBJ2-3; D might be TRBD1 (6 bases). V was cut by 0 bases and J by 2 bases, with 12 bases left in between. Germline CDR1 reads MNHNY; CDR2 reads SVGAGI (reference sequence). CDR3 size: 16 residues.

The sample holds a few counts of this clone. V is TRBV19 and J is TRBJ1-3; 9 bases map to TRBD1. Germline assignment: CDR1 LNHDA and CDR2 SQIVND (reference sequence). The CDR3 is 15 amino acids. Germline trimming cut 6 bases from V and 2 bases from J; bases unmatched to any gene: 5. The CDR3 reads CASRTGGGTGNTIYF. The CDR3 bases are TGTGCCAGTAGGACAGGGGGGGGAACTGGAAACACCATATATTTT. Variable domain in full (rest from reference TRBV19 and TRBJ1-3): DGGITQSPKYLFRKEGQNVTLSCEQNLNHDAMYWYRQDPGQGLRLIYYSQIVNDFQKGDIAEGYSVSREKKESFPLTVTSAQKNPTAFYLCASRTGGGTGNTIYFGEGSWLTVV.

V usage is TRBV5-6 and J usage is TRBJ2-7; D is unclear. V was trimmed by 5 bases and J by 1 base, leaving 7 bases between them. CDR3 size: 12 residues. Looked up from germline, CDR1 is SGHDT and CDR2 is YYEEEE. CDR3 amino acids: CASSRVSYEQYF. In DNA form, the CDR3 reads TGTGCCAGCAGTCGGGTATCCTACGAGCAGTACTTC.

This chain joins TRBV7-9 and TRBJ1-2, with a tentative D call TRBD1 (5 bases). This CDR3 region has 14 residues. The germline V and J ends were trimmed by 5 bases and 2 bases, with 12 bases remaining between them. Germline V CDR1 and CDR2: SEHNR, FQNEAQ (reference sequence). DNA of the CDR3: TGTGCCAGCAGCCCATGGACACGAAACTATGGCTACACCTTC. As protein: CASSPWTRNYGYTF.

This rearrangement joins TRBV25-1 to TRBJ1-2, with TRBD1 identical over 8 bases. Germline CDR1 MGHDK, CDR2 SYGVNS. The CDR3 loop spans 18 amino acids. Germline trimming cut 3 bases from V and 3 bases from J; bases unmatched to any gene: 15. The chain's CDR3 is CASSDRLGLGQGDYGYTF. The CDR3 DNA reads as TGTGCCAGCAGTGATCGCCTTGGTCTAGGACAGGGAGACTATGGCTACACCTTC.

The chain employs TRBV9 and TRBJ1-4; the match to TRBD1 covers 9 bases. CDR3 length equals 14 residues. Trimming at V came to 2 bases and at J to 8 bases, leaving 4 bases not matched to a gene. Germline CDR1 SGDLS, CDR2 YYNGEE. The CDR3 is CASSVGQGNEKLFF. CDR3 in DNA: TGTGCCAGCAGCGTCGGACAGGGGAACGAAAAACTGTTTTTT.

The chain uses TRBV2 and TRBJ1-6; TRBD1 matches 8 bases. Germline V gene lookup returns CDR1 SNHLY and CDR2 FYNNEI. This CDR3 has 14 residues. J was trimmed by 10 bases and V by 5 bases; bases with no gene match: 7. The CDR3 loop is CASSLQGAGSPLHF. The DNA for the CDR3 is TGTGCCAGCAGTCTCCAGGGGGCAGGGTCACCCCTCCACTTT.

The chain employs TRBV9 and TRBJ1-1; TRBD1 matches at 10 bases. Germline V gene lookup returns CDR1 SGDLS and CDR2 YYNGEE. This CDR3 is built from 16 residues. After removal of 4 bases from V and 1 base from J, the junction contained 7 bases not matched to a gene. CDR3 in amino acids: CASSTRQGARNTEAFF. The CDR3 nucleotides are TGTGCCAGCAGCACACGACAGGGGGCCAGGAACACTGAAGCTTTCTTT.

The V and J genes are TRBV14 and TRBJ1-1; no firm D call. V was clipped by 3 bases and J by 1 base, with 6 bases between them. There are 13 residues in the CDR3. Germline V lookup: CDR1 SGHDN, CDR2 FVKESK. The CDR3 region has the DNA TGTGCCAGCAGCCAGTCGGGGAACACTGAAGCTTTCTTT. Its protein is CASSQSGNTEAFF.

The rearrangement joins TRBV6-5 to TRBJ1-6, with 8 nucleotides matching TRBD1. CDR1 is MNHEY, CDR2 SVGAGI, per germline. After removal of 6 bases from V and 7 bases from J, the junction contained 8 bases not matched to a gene. This CDR3 is built from 15 residues. The CDR3 nucleotides read TGTGCCAGCAGGGGGGGGCAGGGGGCAAATTCACCCCTCCACTTT. It is translated as CASRGGQGANSPLHF.

The V and J genes are TRBV6-6 and TRBJ2-7; TRBD1 is a possible D gene (6 bases). Germline lookup yields CDR1 MNHNY and CDR2 SVGAGI (reference sequence). This CDR3 spans 14 amino acids. Trimming pared 7 bases from V and 2 bases from J, leaving 15 bases between. CDR3 amino acids: CASNPREGAYEQYF. DNA for the CDR3: TGTGCCAGCAACCCTCGCGAGGGGGCCTACGAGCAGTACTTC.

CDR3 sequence reads: CASSLGGDSVHEQYF. CDR3 DNA sequence: TGTGCCAGCAGCTTAGGCGGGGACAGCGTTCACGAGCAGTACTTC. V usage is TRBV11-2 and J usage is TRBJ2-7, with D perhaps matching TRBD1 (7 bases). The length of the CDR3 is 15 residues. V lost 1 base and J lost 5, with 15 bases in between. Germline values: CDR1 SGHAT, CDR2 FQNNGV.

This chain links TRBV15 with TRBJ1-5; 8 bases map to TRBD1. Looked up from germline, CDR1 is LNHNV and CDR2 is YYDKDF (reference sequence). V gave up 3 bases and J gave up 2 bases; unmatched junction bases: 6. The CDR3 sequence is 16 residues long. CDR3 DNA: TGTGCCACCAGCAGGGGGGGACAGGCCGGCAATCAGCCCCAGCATTTT. Its protein is CATSRGGQAGNQPQHF.

The rearrangement uses TRBV7-3 and TRBJ2-1; 8 bases map to TRBD1. The CDR3 totals 15 residues. V lost 1 base to trimming and J lost 5 bases; unmatched junction nucleotides: 4. CDR1 is SGHTA and CDR2 is FQGTGA in the germline V gene. As DNA, the CDR3 is TGTGCCAGCAGCTTAATGGGACAGGTAAACAATGAGCAGTTCTTC. This codes for CASSLMGQVNNEQFF. Full variable domain (outside the CDR3, taken from reference TRBV7-3 and TRBJ2-1): GAGVSQTPSNKVTEKGKYVELRCDPISGHTALYWYRQSLGQGPEFLIYFQGTGAADDSGLPNDRFFAVRPEGSVSTLKIQRTERGDSAVYLCASSLMGQVNNEQFFGPGTRLTVL.